A selection of T cell receptor beta chains follows, all from one sample in a study of blood T cell repertoires in COVID-19. Sequenced by immunoSEQ multiplex PCR; TCRdb stores in-frame clones only, minus some. The table lists more than 110,000 clones, around 90% of them singletons. The sequenced material came from peripheral blood. Receptor source: a human donor in a cohort sampled during active COVID-19. Each CDR3 is given with its conserved first and last residue. The D gene is left open where the match is weak. Size is stated for part of the rows, as once, few or many counts, or as a class when the clone is expanded.

abundance	d_gene	v_gene	j_gene	CDR3nt	CDR3aa
.	.	TRBV19	TRBJ2-5	TGTGCCAGTAGTGGCGGAGGGGGGGAGTACTTC	CASSGGGGEYF
once	TRBD2	TRBV4-1	TRBJ2-5	TGCGCCAGCAGCCAAGAGGCTAGCGGGGACCAAGAGACCCAGTACTTC	CASSQEASGDQETQYF
.	.	TRBV12-5	TRBJ2-2	TGTGCTAGTGGTCGATCGGGGTGGGGCGGGGAGCTGTTTTTT	CASGRSGWGGELFF
.	TRBD2	TRBV7-9	TRBJ2-2	TGTGCCAGCAGCGCCCCCGGGACTAGCCCCGGGGAGCTGTTTTTT	CASSAPGTSPGELFF
.	.	TRBV11-3	TRBJ2-5	TGTGCCAGCAGGAAAGGTTGGTGGGGGCGGGAGACCCAGTACTTC	CASRKGWWGRETQYF
many	TRBD1	TRBV5-6	TRBJ2-2	TGTGCCATAAGGGACAGAATAAGGGCCGGGGAGCTGTTTTTT	CAIRDRIRAGELFF
.	TRBD2	TRBV11-2	TRBJ2-1	TGTGCCAGCAGCTTACCCCCTGGGCGGGGAGGGTACAATGAGCAGTTCTTC	CASSLPPGRGGYNEQFF
few	TRBD2	TRBV7-2	TRBJ2-3	TGTGCCAGCCAGGTGCGGGAGTCACGCACAGATACGCAGTATTTT	CASQVRESRTDTQYF
.	.	TRBV11-2	TRBJ2-7	TGTGCCAGCAGCTTAGGAGCAGGGAAGTACGAGCAGTACTTC	CASSLGAGKYEQYF
.	TRBD1	TRBV6-4	TRBJ1-6	TGTGCCAGCAGTGGTCACAGGGGGCGCTTAGCAAATAATTCACCCCTCCACTTT	CASSGHRGRLANNSPLHF
.	.	TRBV28	TRBJ1-1	TGTGCCAGCAGTTCTACAGGGTTTTTAGGAGAAGAAGCTTTCTTT	CASSSTGFLGEEAFF
.	.	TRBV2	TRBJ2-7	TGTGCCAGCAGTGAACAGGGTTACGAGCAGTACTTC	CASSEQGYEQYF
.	TRBD2	TRBV7-3	TRBJ2-1	TGTGCCAGCAGCTTATGGCCAGCGGGATACAATGAGCAGTTCTTC	CASSLWPAGYNEQFF
few	.	TRBV7-6	TRBJ2-1	TGTGCCAGCAGCTGGCGGGACTCCTTTTACAATGAGCAGTTCTTC	CASSWRDSFYNEQFF
.	.	TRBV7-9	TRBJ2-7	TGTGCCAGCAGCCTCAACTTACTTAGCTCCTACGAGCAGTACTTC	CASSLNLLSSYEQYF
.	TRBD2	TRBV10-2	TRBJ2-2	TGCGCCAGTAACGAAGCGGGAGTCGCCACCGGGGAGCTGTTTTTT	CASNEAGVATGELFF
few	.	TRBV7-8	TRBJ1-4	TGTGCCAGCAGCCAGCCGCCCCAGAAGCGTGAAAAACTGTTTTTT	CASSQPPQKREKLFF
.	.	TRBV1	TRBJ2-2	TGCACCAGCCTCCTGGACAGGGGGTCCGGGGAGCTGTTTTTT	CTSLLDRGSGELFF
.	.	TRBV5-4	TRBJ1-1	TGTGCCAGCAGCCTGCTCGACACCCTCAACACTGAAGCTTTCTTT	CASSLLDTLNTEAFF
.	.	TRBV19	TRBJ2-1	TGTGCCAGTAGTATCGAAGGGGCCAGCTACAATGAGCAGTTCTTC	CASSIEGASYNEQFF
.	TRBD1	TRBV3-1/TRBV3-2	TRBJ2-1	TGTGCCAGCAGCCAAGCCGGGGGACAGGGGGGCCCTTACAATGAGCAGTTCTTC	CASSQAGGQGGPYNEQFF
.	.	TRBV4-1	TRBJ2-5	TGCGCCAGCAGCCAACTAACGGGGGGCCGGGAGACCCAGTACTTC	CASSQLTGGRETQYF
few	TRBD1	TRBV9	TRBJ2-1	TGTGCCAGCAGCCAAGACAGGGGGAGTTACAATGAGCAGTTCTTC	CASSQDRGSYNEQFF
.	TRBD2	TRBV5-5	TRBJ2-7	TGTGCCAGCAGCTCACTAGCGGGAGCTCCTACGGAGCAGTACTTC	CASSSLAGAPTEQYF
.	TRBD1	TRBV24-1	TRBJ2-7	TGTGCCACCAGTGACTGGGACAGGGTCGACGAGCAGTACTTC	CATSDWDRVDEQYF
.	TRBD1	TRBV28	TRBJ2-1	TGTGCCAGCAGTCCGATGGGACAGGGGTACAATGAGCAGTTCTTC	CASSPMGQGYNEQFF
once	TRBD2	TRBV18	TRBJ2-1	TGTGCCAGCTCTCTTACTAGCGGGGGATACAATGAGCAGTTCTTC	CASSLTSGGYNEQFF
.	.	TRBV14	TRBJ2-5	TGTGCCAGCAGCCAAGCTCCGACCCAGTACTTC	CASSQAPTQYF
.	.	TRBV28	TRBJ1-1	TGTGCCAGCAGTTTATCTTCAGGCAGATTTAACACTGAAGCTTTCTTT	CASSLSSGRFNTEAFF
.	TRBD1	TRBV5-1	TRBJ1-6	TGCGCCAGCAGCCTTCGGACAGGGAAGGAATCACCCCTCCACTTT	CASSLRTGKESPLHF
.	.	TRBV27	TRBJ1-1	TGTGCCAGCAGATACAGGAACTTGAACACTGAAGCTTTCTTT	CASRYRNLNTEAFF
.	TRBD2	TRBV19	TRBJ2-1	TGTGCCAGTAACACGGGACTAGCGGGGGCGGGGGAGTTCTTC	CASNTGLAGAGEFF
few	.	TRBV11-2	TRBJ2-7	TGTGCCAGCAGCGGGACATACGAGCAGTACTTC	CASSGTYEQYF
.	TRBD1	TRBV12-5	TRBJ1-1	TGTGCTAGTGGTTTGGAAATAGGGGGCGCTGGCACTGAAGCTTTCTTT	CASGLEIGGAGTEAFF
few	TRBD1	TRBV3-1/TRBV3-2	TRBJ2-7	TGTGCCAGCAGCCAAAGTCCCGGGACAGGGGCCTACGAGCAGTACTTC	CASSQSPGTGAYEQYF
.	.	TRBV29-1	TRBJ1-1	TGCAGCGCGACCGGGACAATGAACACTGAAGCTTTCTTT	CSATGTMNTEAFF
few	TRBD1	TRBV30	TRBJ1-5	TGTGCCTGGAAGGACAGGCACCAACCCAATCAGCCCCAGCATTTT	CAWKDRHQPNQPQHF